This passage covers 14 T cell receptor beta chains from one sample sequenced in a study of T cell responses to AZD1222 COVID-19 vaccine. Clones were sequenced by immunoSEQ multiplex PCR, and TCRdb holds only the in-frame ones, with some missing. The sample records around 84,000 clones, 86% being singletons. This specimen was peripheral blood, taken on day 0 of AZD1222 vaccination. These receptors were collected from an adult in good health.

The chain uses TRBV6-5 and TRBJ1-1; 9 nucleotides align to TRBD1. CDR1 MNHEY and CDR2 SVGAGI come from the germline V gene. This CDR3 is built from 14 residues. The V gene end was trimmed by 7 bases and the J gene end by 4 bases; junction bases not matched to a gene: 7. The CDR3 reads CASIPDRGATEAFF. For the CDR3, the DNA is TGTGCCAGCATCCCTGACAGGGGGGCCACTGAAGCTTTCTTT.

The V gene is TRBV10-3, the J gene TRBJ2-3; TRBD2 matches 7 bases. Germline V gene data show CDR1 as ENHRY and CDR2 as SYGVKD. There are 14 residues in the CDR3. V shed 3 bases and J 4 bases; nucleotides not matched to a gene: 4. The CDR3 DNA is TGTGCCATCAGTGAAGGCGGGAGCGCAGATACGCAGTATTTT. This encodes CAISEGGSADTQYF.

This clone was recorded a few times. The genes are TRBV2 and TRBJ1-5; maybe TRBD1 (5 bases). CDR3 length equals 15 residues. Germline CDR1 reads SNHLY; CDR2 reads FYNNEI. Trimming took off 2 bases at V and 4 bases at J, with 12 bases between the two ends. CDR3 in DNA: TGTGCCAGCAGTGAATTGATAGGGGATAATCAGCCCCAGCATTTT. Protein sequence: CASSELIGDNQPQHF.

As regards this clone: Germline is not matched at one junction end, which may reflect a read error. The rearrangement links TRBV7-3 to TRBJ2-1; D may be TRBD1 or TRBD2 (5 bases each). The germline gives CDR1 SGHTA, CDR2 FQGTGA. The CDR3 has 11 residues. The CDR3 nucleotides read TGTGCCAGCAGCCTCCGGGACGTCCAACTCTTC. It yields the protein CASSLRDVQLF.

The chain employs TRBV15 and TRBJ2-2; D perhaps matches TRBD2 (5 bases). The length of the CDR3 is 13 residues. The germline V gene has CDR1 LNHNV and CDR2 YYDKDF (reference sequence). V was pared by 3 bases and J by 13 bases, with 15 bases between. DNA of the CDR3: TGTGCCACCAGCAGTACAGTGACGGGGAGGCTGTTTTTT. This gives the protein CATSSTVTGRLFF.

The CDR3 DNA reads as TGTGCCAGCAGTTACTACTTCGAGGCCGGGGAGCTGTTTTTT. Protein: CASSYYFEAGELFF. This chain uses TRBV6-2 or TRBV6-3 with TRBJ2-2; no clear D. This CDR3 contains 14 residues. Germline CDR1 MNHEY, CDR2 SVGEGT. The ends were cut back, 1 base at V and 6 bases at J, with 9 bases in the middle.

CDR3 loop: CASSLQGEQPQHF. The CDR3 nucleotides read TGTGCCAGCTCACTACAGGGGGAGCAGCCCCAGCATTTT. This sequence joins TRBV18 and TRBJ1-5; 8 nucleotides align to TRBD1. The CDR3 is made up of 13 amino acids. Per germline, CDR1 KGHSH and CDR2 LQKENI. With 4 bases clipped from V and 7 bases from J, the junction kept 3 bases outside the gene matches.

J is TRBJ1-3 and V is TRBV3-1 (or the pseudogene TRBV3-2); no definite D call. Germline V lookup: CDR1 LGHDT, CDR2 YNNKEL (reference sequence). This CDR3 spans 15 amino acids. Between the trimmed V and J ends, which lost 3 bases and 7 bases, there was a span of 16 bases. In nucleotides, the CDR3 is TGTGCCAGCAGCCATTTCCCAGCGGATCGGAACACCATATATTTT. Translation: CASSHFPADRNTIYF.

This chain connects TRBV9 to TRBJ1-1; D unresolved. The CDR3 runs 14 residues. The germline V gene has CDR1 SGDLS and CDR2 YYNGEE. The V and J ends lost 0 bases and 8 bases respectively, with 14 bases between them. In DNA, the CDR3 is TGTGCCAGCAGCGTAGAGCCTCGTACCCGAGAAGCTTTCTTT. Its protein is CASSVEPRTREAFF. The full variable domain, with the rest looked up from reference TRBV9 and TRBJ1-1, is DSGVTQTPKHLITATGQRVTLRCSPRSGDLSVYWYQQSLDQGLQFLIQYYNGEERAKGNILERFSAQQFPDLHSELNLSSLELGDSALYFCASSVEPRTREAFFGQGTRLTVV.

The chain is built from TRBV14 and TRBJ2-5; D tentatively reads TRBD1 or TRBD2 (5 bases each). This CDR3 comprises 13 residues. The germline V gene encodes CDR1 SGHDN and CDR2 FVKESK. V lost 1 base and J 5 bases, leaving 8 bases between the germline ends. CDR3 amino acids: CASSQAGTETQYF. CDR3 coding DNA: TGTGCCAGCAGCCAAGCGGGGACGGAGACCCAGTACTTC.

This clone was seen a handful of times. The chain employs TRBV4-1 and TRBJ1-1; D is undetermined. This CDR3 contains 16 residues. Deletions cut 0 bases from V and 3 bases from J, with 14 bases between. Per the germline V gene, CDR1 is MGHRA and CDR2 is YSYEKL. CDR3 amino acids: CASSQESTARYTEAFF. The CDR3 nucleotides read TGCGCCAGCAGCCAAGAATCCACAGCAAGATACACTGAAGCTTTCTTT.

This sequence joins TRBV3-1 (or the pseudogene TRBV3-2) and TRBJ2-3; possible D gene TRBD1, 5 bases. V was shortened by 6 bases and J by 1 base, with 8 bases between the two germline ends. The CDR3 covers 13 residues. Germline V gives CDR1 LGHDT, CDR2 YNNKEL (reference sequence). The CDR3 nucleotides are TGTGCCAGCAGTTCCAGGGGCACAGATACGCAGTATTTT. This sequence encodes CASSSRGTDTQYF.

The chain has TRBV29-1 and TRBJ1-2; 7 nucleotides align to TRBD1. CDR1 and CDR2 (germline): SQVTM, ANQGSEA. CDR3 length: 13 residues. V shed 7 bases, J shed 4 bases, and the junction held 9 bases outside the gene matches. This CDR3 is CSAKDRDSYGYTF. The CDR3 nucleotides read TGCAGCGCCAAAGACAGGGACAGCTATGGCTACACCTTC.

This rearrangement joins TRBV11-2 to TRBJ2-7; tentative D call: TRBD1 (6 bases). Trimming shortened V by 1 base and J by 0 bases, and 19 bases separated the two germline ends. Germline V gives CDR1 SGHAT, CDR2 FQNNGV. There are 18 residues in the CDR3. The CDR3 loop reads CASSLGYLQGPSSYEQYF. Here the CDR3 DNA reads TGTGCCAGCAGCTTAGGGTACTTACAGGGCCCCAGCTCCTACGAGCAGTACTTC.